The rows below give T cell receptor beta chains drawn from one sample of a study of cytomegalovirus exposure and HLA in healthy donors. The repertoire was sequenced with immunoSEQ multiplex PCR; TCRdb's copy has only in-frame clones and lacks some. The profile covers over 130,000 clones, with roughly 65% appearing a single time and 1.6% taken by the ten largest. Source material: PBMCs. The receptor set was obtained from a woman in her 30s in good health and CMV-seronegative. Each CDR3 is given with its conserved first and last residue. The order of the fields is clone size, V gene, J gene, D gene, CDR3 protein, CDR3 DNA. A D gene is named only where the DNA matches it firmly. Some rows have no size entry. The others give once, few or many, or a class for an expanded clone.

clone_size: -; v_call: TRBV6-1; j_call: TRBJ1-1; d_call: -; cdr3_aa: CASRDFTVNTEAFF; cdr3_nt: TGTGCCAGCAGGGATTTTACAGTGAACACTGAAGCTTTCTTT
clone_size: -; v_call: TRBV28; j_call: TRBJ2-7; d_call: -; cdr3_aa: CASRPLGLYYEQYF; cdr3_nt: TGTGCCAGCAGACCCTTGGGACTCTACTACGAGCAGTACTTC
clone_size: -; v_call: TRBV7-3; j_call: TRBJ2-5; d_call: -; cdr3_aa: CASSRDSQETQYF; cdr3_nt: TGTGCCAGCAGCCGTGACAGCCAAGAGACCCAGTACTTC
clone_size: -; v_call: TRBV19; j_call: TRBJ2-2; d_call: -; cdr3_aa: CASSPTRNTGELFF; cdr3_nt: TGTGCCAGTTCCCCGACTAGGAACACCGGGGAGCTGTTTTTT
clone_size: -; v_call: TRBV10-3; j_call: TRBJ1-1; d_call: TRBD1; cdr3_aa: CAIKSFDRGLNTEAFF; cdr3_nt: TGTGCCATCAAGAGTTTCGACAGGGGCTTGAACACTGAAGCTTTCTTT
clone_size: -; v_call: TRBV7-9; j_call: TRBJ1-4; d_call: TRBD1; cdr3_aa: CASSQGQDANEKLFF; cdr3_nt: TGTGCCAGCAGCCAAGGACAGGACGCTAATGAAAAACTGTTTTTT
clone_size: -; v_call: TRBV15; j_call: TRBJ2-5; d_call: -; cdr3_aa: CATSRGPKGNQETQYF; cdr3_nt: TGTGCCACCAGCAGAGGACCCAAGGGGAACCAAGAGACCCAGTACTTC
clone_size: -; v_call: TRBV10-3; j_call: TRBJ1-4; d_call: TRBD1; cdr3_aa: CAISEGQPEKLFF; cdr3_nt: TGTGCCATCAGCGAGGGACAGCCCGAAAAACTGTTTTTT
clone_size: -; v_call: TRBV9; j_call: TRBJ2-1; d_call: -; cdr3_aa: CASSVVGRLYSSYNEQFF; cdr3_nt: TGTGCCAGCAGCGTAGTGGGCAGATTATATAGCTCCTACAATGAGCAGTTCTTC
clone_size: few; v_call: TRBV2; j_call: TRBJ2-5; d_call: -; cdr3_aa: CASSGVSTETQYF; cdr3_nt: TGTGCCAGCAGTGGAGTCTCAACAGAGACCCAGTACTTC
clone_size: -; v_call: TRBV7-9; j_call: TRBJ2-5; d_call: TRBD2; cdr3_aa: CASSSGPGLAGEETQYF; cdr3_nt: TGTGCCAGCAGCTCGGGGCCGGGACTAGCGGGGGAAGAGACCCAGTACTTC
clone_size: once; v_call: TRBV9; j_call: TRBJ1-1; d_call: -; cdr3_aa: CASSPTVRGSAEAFF; cdr3_nt: TGTGCCAGCAGCCCCACGGTGCGGGGGAGTGCTGAAGCTTTCTTT
clone_size: -; v_call: TRBV5-1; j_call: TRBJ2-3; d_call: TRBD2; cdr3_aa: CASSLTSGIAADTQYF; cdr3_nt: TGCGCCAGCAGCTTGACTAGCGGGATAGCCGCAGATACGCAGTATTTT
clone_size: -; v_call: TRBV5-1; j_call: TRBJ2-1; d_call: -; cdr3_aa: CASSLRQDSYNEQFF; cdr3_nt: TGCGCCAGCAGCTTGAGGCAGGACTCCTACAATGAGCAGTTCTTC
clone_size: -; v_call: TRBV19; j_call: TRBJ2-6; d_call: TRBD1; cdr3_aa: CASSIRDSHSGANVLTF; cdr3_nt: TGTGCCAGTAGTATCCGGGACAGTCATTCTGGGGCCAACGTCCTGACTTTC
clone_size: -; v_call: TRBV6-6; j_call: TRBJ1-5; d_call: -; cdr3_aa: CASSLSLQSNQPQHF; cdr3_nt: TGTGCCAGCAGTTTGAGTCTGCAATCCAATCAGCCCCAGCATTTT
clone_size: -; v_call: TRBV6-6; j_call: TRBJ1-1; d_call: -; cdr3_aa: CATFDPAATEAFF; cdr3_nt: TGTGCCACCTTCGACCCGGCGGCCACTGAAGCTTTCTTT
clone_size: few; v_call: TRBV2; j_call: TRBJ1-4; d_call: TRBD1; cdr3_aa: CASSVRQGVEKLFF; cdr3_nt: TGTGCCAGCAGTGTACGACAGGGGGTTGAAAAACTGTTTTTT
clone_size: -; v_call: TRBV23-1; j_call: TRBJ1-5; d_call: TRBD1; cdr3_aa: CASSPIGQGVFQPQHF; cdr3_nt: TGCGCCAGCAGTCCCATCGGACAGGGGGTTTTTCAGCCCCAGCATTTT
clone_size: -; v_call: TRBV9; j_call: TRBJ2-1; d_call: -; cdr3_aa: CASSSSLARSNEQFF; cdr3_nt: TGTGCCAGCAGCTCCTCACTAGCTCGGTCCAATGAGCAGTTCTTC
clone_size: once; v_call: TRBV6-1; j_call: TRBJ2-7; d_call: TRBD2; cdr3_aa: CASSRTSGDGYEQYF; cdr3_nt: TGTGCCAGCAGCCGGACTAGCGGGGATGGCTACGAGCAGTACTTC
clone_size: -; v_call: TRBV2; j_call: TRBJ2-1; d_call: TRBD2; cdr3_aa: CASLRGEEVNEQFF; cdr3_nt: TGTGCCAGCCTTCGGGGGGAGGAGGTAAATGAGCAGTTCTTC
clone_size: -; v_call: TRBV5-6; j_call: TRBJ2-7; d_call: -; cdr3_aa: CASSGMGHEQYF; cdr3_nt: TGTGCCAGCAGCGGGATGGGGCACGAGCAGTACTTC
clone_size: once; v_call: TRBV4-2; j_call: TRBJ2-3; d_call: -; cdr3_aa: CASSQEGGSPTDTQYF; cdr3_nt: TGTGCCAGCAGCCAAGAAGGAGGTTCCCCAACAGATACGCAGTATTTT
clone_size: -; v_call: TRBV7-9; j_call: TRBJ1-5; d_call: TRBD1; cdr3_aa: CASSLGTGSQPQHF; cdr3_nt: TGTGCCAGCAGCTTAGGGACAGGGAGTCAGCCCCAGCATTTT
clone_size: -; v_call: TRBV28; j_call: TRBJ1-4; d_call: -; cdr3_aa: CASSGEPVGELFF; cdr3_nt: TGTGCCAGCAGTGGCGAGCCGGTAGGGGAACTGTTTTTT
clone_size: -; v_call: TRBV7-2; j_call: TRBJ1-5; d_call: -; cdr3_aa: CASSYGQQGQPQHF; cdr3_nt: TGTGCCAGCAGCTATGGCCAGCAGGGACAGCCCCAGCATTTT
clone_size: -; v_call: TRBV9; j_call: TRBJ1-5; d_call: -; cdr3_aa: CASSPGGYGQPQHF; cdr3_nt: TGTGCCAGCAGCCCCGGAGGGTACGGTCAGCCCCAGCATTTT
clone_size: -; v_call: TRBV28; j_call: TRBJ2-3; d_call: TRBD2; cdr3_aa: CASSLGAGGGADTQYF; cdr3_nt: TGTGCCAGCAGTTTGGGAGCGGGGGGCGGGGCAGATACGCAGTATTTT
clone_size: once; v_call: TRBV19; j_call: TRBJ2-7; d_call: -; cdr3_aa: CASSIGRFGAYEQYF; cdr3_nt: TGTGCCAGTAGTATCGGACGGTTCGGGGCCTACGAGCAGTACTTC
clone_size: -; v_call: TRBV28; j_call: TRBJ1-2; d_call: TRBD1; cdr3_aa: CASSGDSCRYTF; cdr3_nt: TGTGCCAGCAGTGGGGACAGCTGTCGCTACACCTTC
clone_size: -; v_call: TRBV7-9; j_call: TRBJ2-3; d_call: -; cdr3_aa: CASSLRVAESTDTQYF; cdr3_nt: TGTGCCAGCAGCTTAAGGGTAGCGGAGTCCACAGATACGCAGTATTTT
clone_size: -; v_call: TRBV27; j_call: TRBJ2-1; d_call: -; cdr3_aa: CASSTLGQTAYNEQFF; cdr3_nt: TGTGCCAGCAGTACCCTCGGACAGACAGCCTACAATGAGCAGTTCTTC
clone_size: once; v_call: TRBV29-1; j_call: TRBJ1-3; d_call: -; cdr3_aa: CSVEPQGGNTIYF; cdr3_nt: TGCAGCGTTGAACCGCAGGGAGGAAACACCATATATTTT
clone_size: -; v_call: TRBV28; j_call: TRBJ1-5; d_call: TRBD1; cdr3_aa: CASSGGGAGNQPQHF; cdr3_nt: TGTGCCAGCAGTGGAGGGGGCGCTGGCAATCAGCCCCAGCATTTT
clone_size: -; v_call: TRBV7-9; j_call: TRBJ1-2; d_call: -; cdr3_aa: CSSSSGQGTPTNYGYTF; cdr3_nt: TGTTCCAGCAGCTCCGGGCAAGGGACACCGACTAACTATGGCTACACCTTC
clone_size: -; v_call: TRBV5-4; j_call: TRBJ2-5; d_call: -; cdr3_aa: CASSLVSGPPGETQYF; cdr3_nt: TGTGCCAGCAGCTTGGTCAGTGGGCCCCCTGGGGAGACCCAGTACTTC
clone_size: -; v_call: TRBV4-1; j_call: TRBJ2-1; d_call: -; cdr3_aa: CASSPTGRTYNEQFF; cdr3_nt: TGCGCCAGCAGTCCGACAGGCCGGACCTACAATGAGCAGTTCTTC
clone_size: -; v_call: TRBV11-2; j_call: TRBJ1-4; d_call: -; cdr3_aa: CASSQVEKLFF; cdr3_nt: TGTGCCAGCAGCCAGGTTGAAAAACTGTTTTTT
clone_size: once; v_call: TRBV7-2; j_call: TRBJ1-5; d_call: -; cdr3_aa: CASSLGTSAGNQPQHF; cdr3_nt: TGTGCCAGCAGCTTAGGCACAAGTGCTGGCAATCAGCCCCAGCATTTT
clone_size: few; v_call: TRBV28; j_call: TRBJ2-1; d_call: TRBD2; cdr3_aa: CARGLAGPPSYNEQFF; cdr3_nt: TGTGCCAGGGGACTAGCGGGGCCCCCCTCCTACAATGAGCAGTTCTTC
clone_size: -; v_call: TRBV11-1; j_call: TRBJ2-3; d_call: -; cdr3_aa: CASSSWALSSEDTQYF; cdr3_nt: TGTGCCAGCAGCTCGTGGGCATTAAGTAGCGAAGATACGCAGTATTTT
clone_size: -; v_call: TRBV7-9; j_call: TRBJ2-1; d_call: -; cdr3_aa: CASSPSTAYNEQFF; cdr3_nt: TGTGCCAGCAGCCCATCTACGGCCTACAATGAGCAGTTCTTC
clone_size: -; v_call: TRBV11-2; j_call: TRBJ2-3; d_call: -; cdr3_aa: CASSLGTSTDTQYF; cdr3_nt: TGTGCCAGCAGCTTAGGGACTTCCACAGATACGCAGTATTTT
clone_size: few; v_call: TRBV5-6; j_call: TRBJ1-3; d_call: -; cdr3_aa: CASMTSPTRGGNTIYF; cdr3_nt: TGTGCCAGCATGACTTCCCCCACTCGTGGCGGAAACACCATATATTTT
clone_size: -; v_call: TRBV19; j_call: TRBJ2-7; d_call: TRBD2; cdr3_aa: CASSRRLAGESEQYF; cdr3_nt: TGTGCCAGTAGTAGACGACTAGCGGGAGAGAGCGAGCAGTACTTC
clone_size: -; v_call: TRBV6-6; j_call: TRBJ2-7; d_call: -; cdr3_aa: CASRAGTDYEQYF; cdr3_nt: TGTGCCAGCAGGGCGGGCACAGACTACGAGCAGTACTTC
clone_size: -; v_call: TRBV2; j_call: TRBJ2-7; d_call: TRBD1; cdr3_aa: CASRDRGNEQYF; cdr3_nt: TGTGCCAGCAGGGACAGGGGGAACGAGCAGTACTTC
clone_size: -; v_call: TRBV6-5; j_call: TRBJ2-3; d_call: -; cdr3_aa: CASRYTHYSTDTQYF; cdr3_nt: TGTGCCAGCAGGTACACACATTATAGCACAGATACGCAGTATTTT
clone_size: few; v_call: TRBV11-2; j_call: TRBJ1-5; d_call: TRBD1; cdr3_aa: CASSLASGGSQPQHF; cdr3_nt: TGTGCCAGCAGCTTAGCTTCAGGGGGAAGTCAGCCCCAGCATTTT
clone_size: -; v_call: TRBV6-1; j_call: TRBJ1-5; d_call: -; cdr3_aa: CASTLGDQPQHF; cdr3_nt: TGTGCCAGCACTTTAGGGGATCAGCCCCAGCATTTT
clone_size: -; v_call: TRBV28; j_call: TRBJ2-6; d_call: TRBD1; cdr3_aa: CASGQGDSGANVLTF; cdr3_nt: TGTGCCAGCGGACAGGGTGACTCTGGGGCCAACGTCCTGACTTTC
clone_size: -; v_call: TRBV9; j_call: TRBJ2-1; d_call: TRBD2; cdr3_aa: CASSVGTSGRAGYNEQFF; cdr3_nt: TGTGCCAGCAGCGTCGGGACTAGCGGGAGGGCAGGGTACAATGAGCAGTTCTTC
clone_size: -; v_call: TRBV5-6; j_call: TRBJ1-2; d_call: -; cdr3_aa: CASTPDQQGTYGYTF; cdr3_nt: TGTGCCAGCACCCCCGACCAGCAGGGTACCTATGGCTACACCTTC
clone_size: -; v_call: TRBV4-2; j_call: TRBJ1-2; d_call: -; cdr3_aa: CASSQVDEGYGYTF; cdr3_nt: TGTGCCAGCAGCCAAGTGGACGAGGGCTATGGCTACACCTTC
clone_size: -; v_call: TRBV11-2; j_call: TRBJ1-1; d_call: -; cdr3_aa: CASSWRRGDTEAFF; cdr3_nt: TGTGCCAGCAGCTGGAGACGGGGGGACACTGAAGCTTTCTTT
clone_size: -; v_call: TRBV5-5; j_call: TRBJ2-1; d_call: -; cdr3_aa: CASSLFKSEGNNEQFF; cdr3_nt: TGTGCCAGCAGCTTGTTCAAATCGGAGGGGAACAATGAGCAGTTCTTC
clone_size: -; v_call: TRBV28; j_call: TRBJ1-5; d_call: -; cdr3_aa: CASSSQTDAYSNQPQHF; cdr3_nt: TGTGCCAGCAGTTCCCAGACAGACGCATATAGCAATCAGCCCCAGCATTTT
clone_size: -; v_call: TRBV9; j_call: TRBJ2-7; d_call: TRBD2; cdr3_aa: CASSVEGLGDEQYF; cdr3_nt: TGTGCCAGCAGCGTAGAGGGACTAGGAGACGAGCAGTACTTC